This TCR beta chain comes out of a study of OX40 agonist ivuxolimab in advanced cancers. Whole-study context: A diagnosis of hepatocellular carcinoma, melanoma, renal cell or head and neck cancer was present in dose-escalation patients.

Trimming removed 5 bases at V and 8 bases at J, with 21 bases between. Per the germline V gene, CDR1 is SGHTA and CDR2 is FQGTGA. The CDR3 loop spans 15 amino acids. With regard to this clone: The antigen is unknown.

Findings of the study overall: Average numbers of expanded clones were greater in CD8+ T cells than in CD4+. Among expanded peripheral T cells, antigen specificity went undetermined.

Sequencing used immunoSEQ multiplex PCR; TCRdb keeps in-frame clones, though not all of them. The table lists approximately 70,000 clones, more than 80% of them singletons. V and J are TRBV7-3 and TRBJ1-2; tentatively, D is TRBD1 (5 bases). This material consisted of CD4+ or CD8+ T cells sorted from blood, taken in a trial of the OX40 agonist ivuxolimab. The sequence came from an adult with an advanced solid tumor such as melanoma, head and neck, liver or kidney cancer. CDR3 nucleotides: TGTGCCAGCAGCCGTTCCGGCGACAGAACTTACGGCTACACCTTC. Translating gives CASSRSGDRTYGYTF.